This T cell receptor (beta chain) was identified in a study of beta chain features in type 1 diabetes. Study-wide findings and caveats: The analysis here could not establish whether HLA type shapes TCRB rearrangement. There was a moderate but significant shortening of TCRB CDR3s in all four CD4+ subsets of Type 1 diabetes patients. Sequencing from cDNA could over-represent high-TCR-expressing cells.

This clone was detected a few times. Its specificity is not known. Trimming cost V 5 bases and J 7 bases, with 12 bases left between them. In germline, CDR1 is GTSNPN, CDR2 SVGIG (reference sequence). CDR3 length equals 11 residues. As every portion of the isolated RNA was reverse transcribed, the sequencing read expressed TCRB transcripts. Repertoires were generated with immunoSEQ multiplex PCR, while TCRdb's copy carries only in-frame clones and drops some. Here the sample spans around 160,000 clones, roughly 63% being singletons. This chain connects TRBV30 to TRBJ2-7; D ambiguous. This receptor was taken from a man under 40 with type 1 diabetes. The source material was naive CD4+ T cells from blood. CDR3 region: CAWSGLREQYF. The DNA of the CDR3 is TGTGCCTGGTCCGGTCTTAGGGAGCAGTACTTC. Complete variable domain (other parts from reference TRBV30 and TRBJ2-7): SQTIHQWPATLVQPVGSPLSLECTVEGTSNPNLYWYRQAAGRGLQLLFYSVGIGQISSEVPQNLSASRPQDRQFILSSKKLLLSDSGFYLCAWSGLREQYFGPGTRLTVT.